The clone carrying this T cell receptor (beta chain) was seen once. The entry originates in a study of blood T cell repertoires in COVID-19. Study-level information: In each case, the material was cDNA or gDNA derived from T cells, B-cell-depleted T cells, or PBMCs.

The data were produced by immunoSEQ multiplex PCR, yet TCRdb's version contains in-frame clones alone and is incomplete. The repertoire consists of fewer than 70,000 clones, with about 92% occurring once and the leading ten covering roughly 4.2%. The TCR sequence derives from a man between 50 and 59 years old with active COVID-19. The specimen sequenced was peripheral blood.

CDR3 nucleotide sequence: TGTGCCAGCAGCCGACCCGGACTAGCGGGAGGGAGGAGCTCCTACGAGCAGTACTTC. This translates into CASSRPGLAGGRSSYEQYF. The chain couples TRBV28 to TRBJ2-7, with 15 bases aligning to TRBD2. With 6 bases clipped from V and 0 bases from J, the junction kept 12 bases outside the gene matches. In germline, CDR1 is MDHEN, CDR2 SYDVKM. This CDR3 has 19 amino acids.